This TCR beta chain was recorded in a study of breast tumors, draining lymph nodes, adjacent tissues. Regarding this clonotype: As yet, its antigen is unknown.

J lost 0 bases, V lost 5 bases, and 14 bases had no gene match. This CDR3 spans 20 amino acids. Axillary draining lymph nodes of breast cancer patients supplied the node samples. Study outcomes and limitations: Tumor TCR diversity was below lymph nodes but above nontumor tissue. Most tumor T cells seemingly derive from lymph node, then expand in tumor. That most tumor T cells come from lymph nodes remained unproven.

TCRdb called the multiplex PCR reads again in MiXCR, with one record for every CDR3 protein. The top ten hold over 0.95% of the sample, which has more than 250,000 distinct CDR3 sequences, about 33% seen once. Sequencing input: axillary lymph node tissue. The clonotype comes from a female donor with breast cancer. Some clones in this sample may be carry-over from other donors' samples. This sequence joins TRBV12-3 or TRBV12-4 and TRBJ2-1; 12 nucleotides align to TRBD2. CDR3 amino acids: CASSEPGGLAGGSSYNEQFF. As DNA, the CDR3 is TGTGCCAGCAGTGAACCTGGGGGGCTAGCGGGAGGGTCCTCCTACAATGAGCAGTTCTTC.